Listed below are T cell receptor beta chains from one sample, sequenced in a study of shared clonotypes between healthy human individuals. TCRdb keeps only in-frame clones here, not all; method: immunoSEQ multiplex PCR. This repertoire shows millions of clones, about 95% found once; its top ten account for roughly 1%. Material for sequencing was naive CD8+ T cells sorted from blood. Receptors originate from a man younger than 30 in good health. The CDR3 runs from the conserved cysteine through the conserved F or W. D genes are given only for firm matches. Not every row has a clone size; where given, it reads once, few, many or a size class.

clone_size j_call d_call v_call cdr3_nt cdr3_aa
- TRBJ2-5 - TRBV6-6 TGTGCCAGCAGGGTCGGGGCAGGTTATTGGGAGGAGACCCAGTACTTC CASRVGAGYWEETQYF
- TRBJ2-1 - TRBV6-1 TGTGCCAGCAGTGAAACTGCAGGGGACCCCTACAATGAGCAGTTCTTC CASSETAGDPYNEQFF
- TRBJ2-3 - TRBV10-2 TGCGCCAGCAGTGAATTCTTGGGGGTCAGCACAGATACGCAGTATTTT CASSEFLGVSTDTQYF
- TRBJ2-2 TRBD1 TRBV19 TGTGCCAGTAATCCGAGACAGGGGGCTCACGGGGAGCTGTTTTTT CASNPRQGAHGELFF
- TRBJ2-1 TRBD2 TRBV27 TGTGCCAGCAGTTTTTCAGTAGCGGGGGACAATGAGCAGTTCTTC CASSFSVAGDNEQFF
- TRBJ2-5 - TRBV10-3 TGTGCCATCGGAGAAGGGGATGAGCTGGAGACCCAGTACTTC CAIGEGDELETQYF
- TRBJ2-3 - TRBV28 TGTGCCAGCAGCGGAGCTAATAGAGGGACAGATACGCAGTATTTT CASSGANRGTDTQYF
- TRBJ2-1 - TRBV7-3 TGTGCCAGCAGCTTAATGGTTCCCAATGAGCAGTTCTTC CASSLMVPNEQFF
- TRBJ1-2 - TRBV7-9 TGTGCCAGCAGTCCGGTAAAGGGGGGCGAGAACTATGGCTACACCTTC CASSPVKGGENYGYTF
- TRBJ2-3 - TRBV5-1 TGCGCCAGCAGCTCTCTAGGTAATCCAGCAGATACGCAGTATTTT CASSSLGNPADTQYF
- TRBJ2-3 - TRBV5-6 TGTGCCAGCAGCTTCAGGGATACGCAGTATTTT CASSFRDTQYF
- TRBJ2-7 - TRBV7-9 TGTGCCAGCAGCTTACCCTCGCAGGGCAGGGAAGAGCAGTACTTC CASSLPSQGREEQYF
- TRBJ1-2 TRBD1 TRBV9 TGTGCCAGCAGCGTAGCCCGGACAGGGGTGAGCTATGGCTACACCTTC CASSVARTGVSYGYTF
- TRBJ2-7 - TRBV10-3 TGTGCCATCAGTGAATTTATGGGTTGGCTCTCCTACGAGCAGTACTTC CAISEFMGWLSYEQYF
once TRBJ2-6 - TRBV7-2 TGTGCCAGCAGCCCGCCCTTATGGGAGAGCTCTGGGGCCAACGTCCTGACTTTC CASSPPLWESSGANVLTF
- TRBJ2-5 TRBD2 TRBV11-2 TGTGCCAGCAGCTCGACTAGCGGGGGACAAGAGACCCAGTACTTC CASSSTSGGQETQYF
- TRBJ2-7 TRBD1 TRBV29-1 TGCAGCGTTGTCCCCAGGGGGCTTTACGAGCAGTACTTC CSVVPRGLYEQYF
once TRBJ2-5 - TRBV7-9 TGTGCCAGCAGCTTAGCGTTCAGCCGTACGCAAGAGACCCAGTACTTC CASSLAFSRTQETQYF
- TRBJ2-5 TRBD2 TRBV4-1 TGCGCCAGCAGCCAAGACGGACTAGAACAAGAGACCCAGTACTTC CASSQDGLEQETQYF
- TRBJ2-5 - TRBV27 TGTGCCAGCAGTTTAGTAGGGGCGGGGGAGACCCAGTACTTC CASSLVGAGETQYF
- TRBJ1-1 - TRBV9 TGTGCCAGCAGCGTTACAGACGGCTGGAACACTGAAGCTTTCTTT CASSVTDGWNTEAFF
- TRBJ2-1 - TRBV7-9 TGTGCCAGCAGCTTGGGAGATCTTGAGCAGTTCTTC CASSLGDLEQFF
- TRBJ2-3 TRBD2 TRBV7-9 TGTGCCAGCAGCTTCAGCGGGAGGGCCGGCACAGATACGCAGTATTTT CASSFSGRAGTDTQYF
few TRBJ2-6 TRBD1 TRBV29-1 TGCAGCGTGAAAGGGGGCGCTGGGGCCAACGTCCTGACTTTC CSVKGGAGANVLTF
- TRBJ2-3 TRBD2 TRBV7-8 TGTGCCAGCAGCTTTGAGCGGGAGGGAATCACAGATACGCAGTATTTT CASSFEREGITDTQYF
- TRBJ2-7 TRBD1 TRBV15 TGTGCCACCAGCAGTACCCGGGACAGGGCCGAGCAGTACTTC CATSSTRDRAEQYF
- TRBJ2-5 - TRBV14 TGTGCCAGCAGCCACGGTCTAGCGAGAAGTCAAGAGACCCAGTACTTC CASSHGLARSQETQYF
- TRBJ1-2 TRBD1 TRBV5-1 TGCGCCAGCAAACCGACAGGGAACTATGGCTACACCTTC CASKPTGNYGYTF
- TRBJ1-1 - TRBV30 TGTGCCTGGAGTGACTACCCAGACAGCATGAACACTGAAGCTTTCTTT CAWSDYPDSMNTEAFF
- TRBJ2-5 - TRBV27 TGTGCCAGCAGTTTCATCCCCCATTCCCAAGAGACCCAGTACTTC CASSFIPHSQETQYF
- TRBJ2-7 - TRBV6-5 TGTGCCAGCAGTTACGGGTCGACCTACGAGCAGTACTTC CASSYGSTYEQYF
- TRBJ2-5 - TRBV5-1 TGCGCCAGCAGCTGGGGCCCTTCGATAGACCCTGTGGAGACCCAGTACTTC CASSWGPSIDPVETQYF